The T cell receptor (beta chain) described here comes from a study of T cell repertoires in cytomegalovirus infection. Study as a whole: HLA-C-restricted CMV epitopes, recently identified, and well-studied HLA-B-restricted ones were used by the study.

The V and J ends lost 4 bases and 1 base respectively, with 13 bases between them. Germline values: CDR1 MGHRA, CDR2 YSYEKL. The CDR3 extends over 15 amino acids. Each CDR3 protein gets one entry after TCRdb re-called the reads with MiXCR. The sample contains approximately 280,000 distinct CDR3 sequences, around 20% of which appear only once. This clonotype has only a few counts. What it binds is not known. The sample was cultured PBMCs, taken from culture after CMV antigen stimulation. The receptor's source is a human donor in good health (CMV status not recorded). Some clones in this sample may be carry-over from other donors' samples. The V call is TRBV4-1, the J call TRBJ1-2, with D uncertain. DNA of the CDR3: TGCGCCAGCAGCCGAGAGGACGCTGTTAACTATGGCTACACCTTC. It codes for CASSREDAVNYGYTF.